These 6 T cell receptor beta chains were sequenced from one sample in a study of blood T cell repertoires in COVID-19. Generated by immunoSEQ multiplex PCR, the TCRdb table keeps only in-frame clones and is missing some. Altogether 300,000 to 350,000 clones are present, 80% to 90% being singletons, with the ten largest covering about 5%. Specimen: PBMCs or T cells enriched from blood (not recorded which). These TCRs come from a man aged 25 to 45 who had recovered from COVID-19.

The chain couples TRBV10-1 to TRBJ2-3, with unresolved D. The CDR3 spans 12 residues. Looked up from germline, CDR1 is WNHNN and CDR2 is SYGVQD (reference sequence). V shed 8 bases and J shed 3 bases, with 9 bases lying between them. In DNA form, the CDR3 reads TGCGCCAGCTCTTTCCAGACAGATACGCAGTATTTT. This sequence encodes CASSFQTDTQYF.

The V call is TRBV7-2, the J call TRBJ1-2; no clear D gene. CDR3 length: 13 residues. Trimming shortened V by 3 bases and J by 8 bases, and 13 bases separated the two germline ends. Germline V CDR1 and CDR2: SGHTA, FQGNSA. The CDR3 nucleotides read TGTGCCAGCAGCTTCGGAGGCGCGGGCGGCTACACCTTC. It encodes CASSFGGAGGYTF.

The chain combines TRBV19 with TRBJ1-1, with D possibly TRBD1 on 5 matching bases. There are 14 residues in the CDR3. V was clipped by 5 bases and J by 0 bases, with 10 bases between them. Germline assignment: CDR1 LNHDA and CDR2 SQIVND (reference sequence). The CDR3 bases are TGTGCCAGTAGTCCCAGACAGTTGAACACTGAAGCTTTCTTT. Translation gives CASSPRQLNTEAFF.

V is TRBV5-1 and J is TRBJ1-2; 7 bases fit TRBD1. The CDR3 runs 14 residues. V was clipped by 4 bases and J by 2 bases; unmatched bases: 5. CDR1 and CDR2 from the germline V gene are SGHRS and YFSETQ. CDR3 amino acids: CASSQGTVNYGYTF. As DNA, the CDR3 is TGCGCCAGCAGCCAGGGGACAGTAAACTATGGCTACACCTTC.

The chain links TRBV27 to TRBJ2-1, with 9 bases lining up with TRBD1. The J segment lost 4 bases and the V segment lost 6 bases, leaving 7 bases of the junction unmatched. In germline, CDR1 is MNHEY, CDR2 SMNVEV (reference sequence). The CDR3 runs 15 residues. CDR3 sequence reads: CASSRGTGSYNEQFF. CDR3 DNA sequence: TGTGCCAGCAGCCGTGGGACAGGGTCTTACAATGAGCAGTTCTTC.

The rearrangement uses TRBV7-9 and TRBJ2-1; D call uncertain. V dropped 5 bases and J dropped 6 bases, with 8 bases sitting between them. This CDR3 spans 12 amino acids. Germline V CDR1 and CDR2: SEHNR, FQNEAQ (reference sequence). CDR3: CASSPAGNEQFF. The DNA for the CDR3 is TGTGCCAGCAGCCCCGCAGGCAATGAGCAGTTCTTC.